This T cell receptor (beta chain) emerged from a study of blood T cell repertoires in COVID-19. As for the study in general: Sites in the United States, Italy and Spain provided acute and convalescent COVID-19 samples. The cDNA or gDNA used as material had been derived from T cells, B-cell-depleted T cells, or PBMCs.

This clone was counted a few times. In the original processing: From reference gene primer amplification, estimates of nucleated cell counts were derived. This table comes from immunoSEQ multiplex PCR, and its TCRdb copy is limited to in-frame clones, with some not included. The V and J calls and the clone size are those of that table, but D and trimming were determined from the DNA. The sample lists tens of thousands of clones, around three quarters occurring once. The CDR3 loop spans 15 amino acids. Germline lookup yields CDR1 LNHDA and CDR2 SQIVND (reference sequence). V was pared by 3 bases and J by 2 bases, with 13 bases between.

The sequenced sample was peripheral blood. The chain uses TRBV19 and TRBJ1-2, with D tentatively TRBD1 (5 bases). The TCR originated in a woman in her 70s with acute or convalescent COVID-19. CDR3: CASSIVGVENYGYTF. The CDR3 DNA sequence: TGTGCCAGTAGTATTGTAGGGGTCGAAAACTATGGCTACACCTTC.